This entry concerns a single T cell receptor beta chain. The target antigen is unknown. This entry belongs to a study of T cell responses to AZD1222 COVID-19 vaccine. Findings of the study overall: Researchers took repertoire samples only after the peak T cell response had come. Reports say nearly half of spike-specific TCRs go after unmutated variant regions. Mapped onto spike, vaccine-associated CD4 TCRs spanned it and were dominant at 160-218 and 743-854. Only 5 or 6 AZD1222 recipients were seropositive at baseline.

The protocol was immunoSEQ multiplex PCR, while the TCRdb copy is restricted to in-frame clones and leaves out a portion. The data show 90,000 to 140,000 clones, around nine tenths seen once. This TCR was recovered from an adult in good health. This specimen consisted of peripheral blood, obtained on day 0 of AZD1222 vaccination.

The CDR3 DNA reads as TGTGCCAGCAGTCCTGCCGGGACAGCGGTTGATGGCTACACCTTC. Translation: CASSPAGTAVDGYTF. This chain connects TRBV6-5 to TRBJ1-2, with TRBD1 identical over 7 bases. This CDR3 has 15 amino acids. Germline V CDR1 and CDR2: MNHEY, SVGAGI. V trimming: 5 bases; J trimming: 6 bases; junction bases outside the gene matches: 12.